Presented here are 21 T cell receptor beta chains from one specimen sequenced in a study of metastatic and nonmetastatic thyroid tumors. Not a single patient had been given any form of treatment at any point before undergoing thyroid surgery. TCRdb reprocessed the PCR reads via MiXCR. Of under 95,000 clones listed, more than 9.5% are singletons. The sequencing input was blood. Receptors were obtained from a female donor with papillary thyroid cancer or a benign thyroid nodule (not recorded which). Some clones in this sample may be carry-over from other donors' samples.

This clone was observed at least ten times. The V call is TRBV7-3, the J call TRBJ2-1, with D possibly matching TRBD1 (6 bases). The CDR3 spans 16 residues. V was pared by 5 bases and J by 0 bases, with 14 bases between. Germline CDR1 SGHTA, CDR2 FQGTGA. CDR3 region: CASSPRGGSSYNEQFF. The DNA for the CDR3 is TGTGCCAGCAGCCCACGAGGGGGAAGCTCCTACAATGAGCAGTTCTTC.

This clone was found many times. The gene calls are TRBV5-6 and TRBJ1-2; possibly TRBD1 for D (5 bases). V lost 0 bases to trimming and J lost 1 base, with 10 bases between them. The germline gives CDR1 SGHDT, CDR2 YYEEEE. The CDR3 runs 15 residues. DNA of the CDR3: TGTGCCAGCAGCTTGGAAGGGGTAGTTAACTATGGCTACACCTTC. Translating it yields CASSLEGVVNYGYTF.

This clone was counted many times. The chain recombines TRBV27 with TRBJ2-3; no reliable D call. The CDR3 covers 16 residues. Germline V CDR1 and CDR2: MNHEY, SMNVEV (reference sequence). V lost 2 bases, J lost 5 bases, and 17 bases lay in between. CDR3 bases: TGTGCCAGCAGTTTAGTAGGGTCGCTTCTGGGAGATACGCAGTATTTT. Its protein product is CASSLVGSLLGDTQYF.

This clone was seen repeatedly, ten times or more. The genes are TRBV11-2 and TRBJ2-1; the D is unclear. Germline V gives CDR1 SGHAT, CDR2 FQNNGV. Trimming shortened V by 1 base and J by 7 bases, and 11 bases separated the two germline ends. The CDR3 runs 14 residues. The CDR3 reads CASSLVSTGNEQFF. CDR3 DNA: TGTGCCAGCAGCTTAGTTTCGACGGGTAATGAGCAGTTCTTC.

This clone has a count of ten or more. The V call is TRBV5-1, the J call TRBJ2-5; 8 bases are a match to TRBD1. The trim removed 2 bases at V and 5 bases at J, leaving 5 bases unmatched. This CDR3 is built from 14 residues. Germline CDR1 and CDR2: SGHRS and YFSETQ. The CDR3 region has the DNA TGCGCCAGCAGCTTCCGTGGACAGGGTGAGACCCAGTACTTC. This gives the protein CASSFRGQGETQYF.

At least ten counts were recorded for this clone. The CDR3 is CASSVGSGATGDTQYF. CDR3 sequence (DNA): TGTGCCAGCAGCGTAGGATCGGGGGCGACAGGCGATACGCAGTATTTT. This chain connects TRBV9 to TRBJ2-3; D is possibly TRBD1 or TRBD2 (6 bases each). Germline assignment: CDR1 SGDLS and CDR2 YYNGEE. The length of the CDR3 is 16 residues. Trimming removed 0 bases from V and 6 bases from J, with 17 bases in between.

This clone has a count of ten or more. The chain recombines TRBV4-2 with TRBJ1-3, with D unresolved. With 3 bases removed from V and 4 bases from J, the gap between germline ends came to 1 base. Germline V lookup: CDR1 LGHNA, CDR2 YNFKEQ. The CDR3 loop spans 11 amino acids. CDR3 in DNA: TGTGCCAGCAGCCAGGGAAACACCATATATTTT. Its translation: CASSQGNTIYF.

There are a few counts of this clone. This chain connects TRBV9 to TRBJ2-1; 11 bases map to TRBD2. Trimming at V came to 4 bases and at J to 3 bases, leaving 6 bases not matched to a gene. CDR3 size: 16 residues. Germline V gene data show CDR1 as SGDLS and CDR2 as YYNGEE. The CDR3 bases are TGTGCCAGCAGCACCGCGACTAGCGGGATCTACAATGAGCAGTTCTTC. The encoded protein is CASSTATSGIYNEQFF.

This clone was observed at least ten times. The chain is built from TRBV24-1 and TRBJ2-2; D possibly corresponds to TRBD1 (5 bases). The CDR3 is 13 residues long. Germline-derived CDR1 and CDR2 are KGHDR and SFDVKD. CDR3 region: CVWARANTGELFF. Written as DNA, the CDR3 is TGTGTCTGGGCCAGGGCCAACACCGGGGAGCTGTTTTTT.

This clone was recorded at least ten times. CDR3 sequence reads: CASSAAKTSLNTGELFF. The CDR3 DNA sequence: TGTGCCAGCAGTGCGGCTAAAACCTCCCTCAACACCGGGGAGCTGTTTTTT. This sequence joins TRBV2 and TRBJ2-2; D remains ambiguous. V was shortened by 4 bases and J by 2 bases, with 17 bases between the two germline ends. The germline V gene has CDR1 SNHLY and CDR2 FYNNEI. This CDR3 contains 17 residues.

This clone was observed many times. A read error may be the cause here, since a much bigger clone is one base away. The chain links TRBV6-5 to TRBJ1-2, with D possibly being TRBD1 (6 bases). Trimming stripped 5 bases from V and 4 bases from J, with 14 bases between. Germline V CDR1 and CDR2: MNHEY, SVGAGI. There are 14 residues in the CDR3. The chain's CDR3 is CASSHGRGGYGYTF. The CDR3 bases are TGTGCCAGCAGTCACGGCAGGGGCGGCTATGGCTACACCTTC.

This clone was recorded a few times. The chain combines TRBV15 with TRBJ2-2; no firm D call. The CDR3 spans 13 residues. V was clipped by 0 bases and J by 11 bases, with 10 bases between them. Looked up from germline, CDR1 is LNHNV and CDR2 is YYDKDF (reference sequence). CDR3 loop: CATSREVGCELFF. CDR3 coding DNA: TGTGCCACCAGCAGAGAGGTGGGCTGTGAGCTGTTTTTT.

The CDR3 DNA reads as TGCAGCTTAAGTGATGACACTGAAGCTTTCTTT. Translated, it gives CSLSDDTEAFF. The rearrangement uses TRBV20-1 and TRBJ1-1, with D uncertain. The CDR3 runs 11 residues. The germline gives CDR1 DFQATT, CDR2 SNEGSKA (reference sequence).

Many counts were recorded for this clone. The chain has TRBV6-1 and TRBJ1-1; 10 bases map to TRBD1. Germline values: CDR1 MNHNS, CDR2 SASEGT. Losses at the gene ends were 6 bases for V and 6 bases for J; bases not matched to a gene: 10. CDR3 length equals 15 residues. The CDR3 bases are TGTGCCAGCAGGGGGGGGGGGGACAGGGGTGCTGAAGCTTTCTTT. Residues: CASRGGGDRGAEAFF.

This chain joins TRBV27 and TRBJ1-2; 8 nucleotides match TRBD1. The CDR3 spans 14 residues. V shed 6 bases, J shed 6 bases, and the junction held 9 bases outside the gene matches. The germline gives CDR1 MNHEY, CDR2 SMNVEV (reference sequence). The CDR3 nucleotides read TGTGCCAGCAGAAAGACAGGGGAATATAATGGCTACACCTTC. It encodes CASRKTGEYNGYTF.

This clone was seen many times. The J gene is TRBJ1-4, the V gene TRBV4-1; the match to TRBD1 covers 11 bases. CDR1 and CDR2 (germline): MGHRA, YSYEKL. The CDR3 spans 17 residues. V trimming: 4 bases; J trimming: 7 bases; junction bases outside the gene matches: 11. CDR3 residues: CASSPGQGAGLGEKLFF. DNA of the CDR3: TGCGCCAGCAGCCCCGGACAGGGGGCTGGTCTGGGTGAAAAACTGTTTTTT.

At least ten counts were recorded for this clone. This sample also contains other DNA sequences that code for the same CDR3. Written as DNA, the CDR3 is TGTGCCAGCAGTTTAGGGACTAGTTTTGTTGAGACCCAGTACTTC. Translation: CASSLGTSFVETQYF. The chain combines TRBV27 with TRBJ2-5; 8 nucleotides agree with TRBD2. The CDR3 has 15 residues. In germline, CDR1 is MNHEY, CDR2 SMNVEV (reference sequence). V lost 2 bases to trimming and J lost 5 bases; unmatched junction nucleotides: 7.

Ten or more counts support this clone. The chain uses TRBV5-1 and TRBJ2-5, with D unclear. The CDR3 has 16 residues. Trimming removed 0 bases from V and 0 bases from J, with 12 bases in between. Germline V gene lookup returns CDR1 SGHRS and CDR2 YFSETQ. The CDR3 bases are TGCGCCAGCAGCTTGGACAGAATGGGGTACCAAGAGACCCAGTACTTC. This gives the protein CASSLDRMGYQETQYF.

This clone was observed a handful of times. The CDR3 loop reads CSAGLADISYNEQFF. As DNA, the CDR3 is TGCAGCGCAGGGCTAGCGGACATCTCCTACAATGAGCAGTTCTTC. The gene calls are TRBV29-1 and TRBJ2-1; TRBD2 matches at 7 bases. In germline, CDR1 is SQVTM, CDR2 ANQGSEA. J was trimmed by 0 bases and V by 7 bases; bases with no gene match: 9. The CDR3 totals 15 residues.

This clone has more than one count but fewer than ten. CDR3 sequence (DNA): TGTGCCAAGCAGAGAACTGAGACCCAGTACTTC. It encodes CAKQRTETQYF. The J gene is TRBJ2-5, the V gene TRBV6-2 or TRBV6-3, with D hard to call. The germline V gene has CDR1 MNHEY and CDR2 SVGEGT. V shed 10 bases and J shed 5 bases, with 11 bases lying between them. The length of the CDR3 is 11 residues.

This clone was recorded many times. The rearrangement links TRBV7-2 to TRBJ2-3; tentative D call: TRBD1 (5 bases). Trimming shortened V by 3 bases and J by 1 base, and 8 bases separated the two germline ends. CDR1 is SGHTA and CDR2 is FQGNSA in the germline V gene. The CDR3 has 14 residues. Here the CDR3 reads CASSFGHRTDTQYF. The CDR3 nucleotides are TGTGCCAGCAGCTTTGGACACCGCACAGATACGCAGTATTTT.